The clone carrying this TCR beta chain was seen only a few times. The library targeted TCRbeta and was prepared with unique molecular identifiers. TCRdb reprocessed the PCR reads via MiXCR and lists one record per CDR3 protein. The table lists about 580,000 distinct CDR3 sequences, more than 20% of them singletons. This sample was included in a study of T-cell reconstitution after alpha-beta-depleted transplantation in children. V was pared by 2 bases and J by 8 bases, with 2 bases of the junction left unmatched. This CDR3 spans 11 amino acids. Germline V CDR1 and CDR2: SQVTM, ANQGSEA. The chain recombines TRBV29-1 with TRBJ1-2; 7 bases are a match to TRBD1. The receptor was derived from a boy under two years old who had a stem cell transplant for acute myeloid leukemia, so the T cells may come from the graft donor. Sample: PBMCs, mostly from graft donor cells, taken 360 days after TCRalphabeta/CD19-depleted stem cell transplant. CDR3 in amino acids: CSVEQGGGYTF. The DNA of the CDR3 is TGCAGCGTTGAACAGGGGGGCGGCTACACCTTC.